Shown below are 15 T cell receptor beta chains from a single sample sequenced in a study of blood T cell repertoires in COVID-19. Only in-frame clones appear in the TCRdb table, and some are missing; sequencing was by immunoSEQ multiplex PCR. The sample includes approximately 170,000 clones, roughly 90% of them seen just once. Sequenced: peripheral blood. All receptors derive from a man aged 55-75 years with active or convalescent COVID-19.

The chain carries TRBV5-1 and TRBJ2-7, with TRBD1 as a possible D gene (6 bases). The CDR3 runs 15 residues. Germline V gene lookup returns CDR1 SGHRS and CDR2 YFSETQ. Trimming removed 0 bases at V and 2 bases at J, with 12 bases between. The CDR3 protein is CASSLVTGPTYEQYF. The CDR3 DNA is TGCGCCAGCAGCTTGGTGACAGGACCAACCTACGAGCAGTACTTC.

The chain uses TRBV5-1 and TRBJ2-2; 7 bases map to TRBD2. The germline gives CDR1 SGHRS, CDR2 YFSETQ. The junction had 18 bases not matched to a gene; V was cut back by 4 bases and J by 0 bases. The CDR3 extends over 20 amino acids. CDR3 DNA: TGCGCCAGCAGCATCCGGTCCGGGAGGACCTACGGGCCGAACACCGGGGAGCTGTTTTTT. This sequence encodes CASSIRSGRTYGPNTGELFF.

V gene TRBV7-9 combines with J gene TRBJ2-2; D gene uncertain. Trimming removed 0 bases from V and 1 base from J, with 9 bases in between. The length of the CDR3 is 16 residues. Germline V gene lookup returns CDR1 SEHNR and CDR2 FQNEAQ (reference sequence). The CDR3 nucleotides are TGTGCCAGCAGCTTAGCCCTGATACAGAACACCGGGGAGCTGTTTTTT. Protein: CASSLALIQNTGELFF.

The chain has TRBV12-3 or TRBV12-4 and TRBJ1-1; perhaps TRBD1 as D (6 bases). V lost 6 bases to trimming and J lost 1 base, with 9 bases between them. This CDR3 has 13 amino acids. CDR3 loop: CASRPTGNTEAFF. In DNA, the CDR3 is TGTGCCAGCAGGCCGACAGGGAACACTGAAGCTTTCTTT.

This sequence joins TRBV5-6 and TRBJ1-1; no firm D call. The CDR3 covers 16 residues. V was cut by 2 bases and J by 0 bases, with 14 bases left in between. The germline V gene has CDR1 SGHDT and CDR2 YYEEEE. The CDR3 region has the DNA TGTGCCAGCAGCTTTGCTGGAGCAGTTCTGAACACTGAAGCTTTCTTT. Its protein product is CASSFAGAVLNTEAFF.

This clone was picked up a small number of times. This chain links TRBV28 with TRBJ1-2; D call uncertain. Trimming shortened V by 8 bases and J by 4 bases, and 11 bases separated the two germline ends. CDR3 length equals 12 residues. Per the germline V gene, CDR1 is MDHEN and CDR2 is SYDVKM. The CDR3 reads CASARIGYGYTF. The DNA of the CDR3 is TGTGCCAGCGCTAGGATTGGCTATGGCTACACCTTC.

The rearrangement uses TRBV7-2 and TRBJ1-2; D gene unclear. Germline V gives CDR1 SGHTA, CDR2 FQGNSA. This CDR3 is 14 amino acids long. V was pared by 3 bases and J by 3 bases, with 11 bases between. The CDR3 loop is CASSLGRTDYGYTF. CDR3 in DNA: TGTGCCAGCAGCTTGGGCAGAACGGACTATGGCTACACCTTC.

V gene TRBV11-2 combines with J gene TRBJ2-7; no definite D call. The germline CDR1 and CDR2 sequences are SGHAT and FQNNGV. V lost 4 bases and J 2 bases, leaving 9 bases between the germline ends. CDR3 length: 13 amino acids. CDR3 nucleotides: TGTGCCAGCAGCTCCCGAGCAACCTACGAGCAGTACTTC. This translates into CASSSRATYEQYF.

The chain couples TRBV4-1 to TRBJ2-5; possibly TRBD1 for D (6 bases). Trimming took 5 bases from V and 5 from J, leaving 21 bases between them. The germline V gene has CDR1 MGHRA and CDR2 YSYEKL. This CDR3 spans 16 amino acids. CDR3 nucleotides: TGCGCCAGCAGCTTCCGACAGCCACAAAGGGGGGAGACCCAGTACTTC. This gives the protein CASSFRQPQRGETQYF.

The chain is built from TRBV6-5 and TRBJ1-2; weak D call: TRBD1 (5 bases). The CDR3 has 15 residues. Per germline, CDR1 MNHEY and CDR2 SVGAGI. Trimming took 0 bases from V and 4 from J, leaving 12 bases between them. The CDR3 here is CASSYSGLSFYGYTF. Here the CDR3 DNA reads TGTGCCAGCAGTTACTCGGGACTATCGTTCTATGGCTACACCTTC.

CDR3 region: CSVVRQMNTEAFF. The DNA of the CDR3 is TGCAGCGTTGTACGACAGATGAACACTGAAGCTTTCTTT. The chain carries TRBV29-1 and TRBJ1-1, with D perhaps TRBD1 (5 bases). The CDR3 contains 13 residues. The germline gives CDR1 SQVTM, CDR2 ANQGSEA. With 4 bases removed from V and 0 bases from J, the gap between germline ends came to 9 bases.

This chain joins TRBV18 and TRBJ2-1; D call uncertain. CDR1 is KGHSH and CDR2 is LQKENI in the germline V gene. This CDR3 comprises 12 residues. Deletions cut 3 bases from V and 7 bases from J, with 7 bases between. The CDR3 coding sequence is TGTGCCAGCTCACCCAACAGAAATGAGCAGTTCTTC. This encodes CASSPNRNEQFF. Drawing the rest from reference TRBV18 and TRBJ2-1, the complete variable domain is NAGVMQNPRHLVRRRGQEARLRCSPMKGHSHVYWYRQLPEEGLKFMVYLQKENIIDESGMPKERFSAEFPKEGPSILRIQQVVRGDSAAYFCASSPNRNEQFFGPGTRLTVL.

The CDR3 DNA is TGCAGCGTTGAAAGGGACAGGGGGCTCGGCTACACCTTC. The encoded protein is CSVERDRGLGYTF. The chain is built from TRBV29-1 and TRBJ1-2; 12 bases are a match to TRBD1. The junction had 3 bases not matched to a gene; V was cut back by 2 bases and J by 8 bases. CDR1 is SQVTM and CDR2 is ANQGSEA in the germline V gene. This CDR3 contains 13 residues.

This clone was seen a handful of times. This chain joins TRBV19 and TRBJ1-1; TRBD1 aligns across 7 bases. The junction had 17 bases not matched to a gene; V was cut back by 9 bases and J by 4 bases. Germline V gene data show CDR1 as LNHDA and CDR2 as SQIVND (reference sequence). This CDR3 is built from 16 residues. This CDR3 is CASRRRGDSSRTEAFF. CDR3 coding DNA: TGTGCCAGCAGACGACGAGGGGACAGCTCACGCACTGAAGCTTTCTTT.

This clone was counted once. The chain has TRBV2 and TRBJ1-1; D possibly corresponds to TRBD1 (6 bases). Germline V lookup: CDR1 SNHLY, CDR2 FYNNEI. Trimming removed 11 bases from V and 0 bases from J, with 13 bases in between. This CDR3 contains 13 residues. The CDR3 DNA reads as TGTGCCGCTACGGGACATCTGAACACTGAAGCTTTCTTT. This codes for CAATGHLNTEAFF.